Below are 18 T cell receptor beta chains sequenced from a single sample in a study of technical replicates of blood from several donors. The assay was immunoSEQ multiplex PCR, and TCRdb's table has in-frame clones only and misses some. The sample records about 81,000 clones, roughly 96% being singletons. The specimen was T cells isolated from PBMCs. These receptors were collected from a human donor in good health.

The genes are TRBV4-2 and TRBJ2-7; D unresolved. The CDR3 has 13 residues. V gave up 1 base and J gave up 3 bases, with 7 bases separating them. The V gene's germline CDR1 is LGHNA and CDR2 YNFKEQ. CDR3 bases: TGTGCCAGCAGCCAAGGACACAACTACGAGCAGTACTTC. It encodes CASSQGHNYEQYF.

Of note for this clone: Compared with germline, one end of the junction differs, possibly owing to a read error. V gene TRBV4-2 combines with J gene TRBJ1-1, with D possibly matching TRBD1 (5 bases). This CDR3 has 14 residues. Germline assignment: CDR1 LGHNA and CDR2 YNFKEQ. The CDR3 sequence: CASSKEGQATEAFF. CDR3 DNA sequence: TGTGCCAGCAGCAAAGAAGGACAAGCCACTGAAGCTTTCTTT.

V and J are TRBV30 and TRBJ2-1; 10 nucleotides match TRBD2. With V trimmed by 3 bases and J by 5 bases, 4 bases remained unmatched. Germline V gene data show CDR1 as GTSNPN and CDR2 as SVGIG (reference sequence). The CDR3 loop spans 14 amino acids. The DNA for the CDR3 is TGTGCCTGGAGCAGAGCGGGAGGGGACAATGAGCAGTTCTTC. It encodes CAWSRAGGDNEQFF.

V usage is TRBV11-3 and J usage is TRBJ2-1, with D uncertain. The CDR3 contains 12 residues. CDR1 and CDR2 (germline): SGHNT, YENEEA. Trimming removed 6 bases at V and 5 bases at J, with 8 bases between. In nucleotides, the CDR3 is TGTGCCAGCAGTTCTTTAGACAATGAGCAGTTCTTC. It encodes CASSSLDNEQFF.

The V and J genes are TRBV7-9 and TRBJ2-3, with TRBD2 matching over 8 bases. The CDR3 consists of 15 residues. With 5 bases clipped from V and 3 bases from J, the junction kept 7 bases outside the gene matches. Germline CDR1 is SEHNR and CDR2 is FQNEAQ (reference sequence). The CDR3 sequence is CASSPPGGPTDTQYF. The CDR3 coding sequence is TGTGCCAGCAGCCCACCGGGGGGGCCAACAGATACGCAGTATTTT.

The V gene is TRBV10-3, the J gene TRBJ2-2; D perhaps matches TRBD1 (6 bases). V lost 3 bases and J 6 bases, leaving 11 bases between the germline ends. Germline V gives CDR1 ENHRY, CDR2 SYGVKD. The CDR3 length is 14 residues. Here the CDR3 DNA reads TGTGCCATCAGTGACACAGGGACCCCCGGGGAGCTGTTTTTT. Translation: CAISDTGTPGELFF.

The chain recombines TRBV23-1 with TRBJ2-7, with TRBD2 matching 8 bases. TRBV23-1 is an ORF; its function is uncertain. Trimming took 2 bases from V and 0 from J; bases not matched to a gene: 9. The CDR3 runs to 17 residues. CDR3 coding DNA: TGCGCCAGCAGTCAAACGGGAGGGTACCTGAGCTCCTACGAGCAGTACTTC. Protein sequence: CASSQTGGYLSSYEQYF.

This chain links TRBV6-1 with TRBJ2-1; 7 bases are shared with TRBD1. CDR1 is MNHNS, CDR2 SASEGT, per germline. This CDR3 contains 15 residues. The trim removed 5 bases at V and 1 base at J, leaving 5 bases unmatched. CDR3 sequence: CASSPRDRSYNEQFF. The CDR3 bases are TGTGCCAGCAGTCCCCGGGACAGATCCTACAATGAGCAGTTCTTC.

This sequence joins TRBV5-4 and TRBJ1-1; 8 nucleotides align to TRBD1. Germline loops: CDR1 SGHNT, CDR2 YYREEE (reference sequence). The CDR3 is 15 amino acids. V lost 2 bases and J lost 4; bases outside the gene matches: 7. The CDR3 here is CASSFDRGRGTEAFF. In nucleotides, the CDR3 is TGTGCCAGCAGCTTTGACAGGGGTCGAGGCACTGAAGCTTTCTTT.

The chain is built from TRBV6-6 and TRBJ2-3, with 8 bases aligning to TRBD2. The length of the CDR3 is 15 residues. V gave up 6 bases and J gave up 1 base; unmatched junction bases: 6. Germline CDR1 reads MNHNY; CDR2 reads SVGAGI (reference sequence). The CDR3 bases are TGTGCCAGCAGGGAAATAGCGGGACGCACAGATACGCAGTATTTT. Protein: CASREIAGRTDTQYF.

The J gene is TRBJ1-1, the V gene TRBV6-1, with 10 bases matching TRBD1. The J segment lost 10 bases and the V segment lost 4 bases, leaving 18 bases of the junction unmatched. This CDR3 contains 17 residues. Germline CDR1 reads MNHNS; CDR2 reads SASEGT. The CDR3 DNA reads as TGTGCCAGCAGTGCCGCTTCCCTCCTCCGGGACAGGGGTAGAGCTTTCTTT. Its protein is CASSAASLLRDRGRAFF.

This CDR3 is CASSPGRQGREQYF. DNA of the CDR3: TGTGCCAGCTCACCGGGGCGACAGGGCCGAGAGCAGTACTTC. The V call is TRBV18, the J call TRBJ2-7, with TRBD1 identical over 7 bases. Per the germline V gene, CDR1 is KGHSH and CDR2 is LQKENI. Trimming at V came to 3 bases and at J to 7 bases, leaving 9 bases not matched to a gene. The CDR3 is made up of 14 amino acids.

The count of this clone is one. V is TRBV27 and J is TRBJ1-1; 8 bases fit TRBD1. There are 14 residues in the CDR3. V trimming: 5 bases; J trimming: 0 bases; junction bases outside the gene matches: 2. Looked up from germline, CDR1 is MNHEY and CDR2 is SMNVEV (reference sequence). DNA for the CDR3: TGTGCCAGCAGTGGACAGGGTATGAACACTGAAGCTTTCTTT. Amino acids: CASSGQGMNTEAFF.

The genes are TRBV7-2 and TRBJ1-5; D is uncertain. V dropped 2 bases and J dropped 5 bases, with 13 bases sitting between them. The CDR3 totals 15 residues. Germline CDR1 reads SGHTA; CDR2 reads FQGNSA. The CDR3 region is CASSLTVIGYQPQHF. The CDR3 DNA sequence: TGTGCCAGCAGCTTAACAGTCATCGGATATCAGCCCCAGCATTTT.

The chain employs TRBV29-1 and TRBJ1-1, with D possibly being TRBD1 (5 bases). V lost 7 bases and J 1 base, leaving 10 bases between the germline ends. Germline-derived CDR1 and CDR2 are SQVTM and ANQGSEA. This CDR3 contains 12 residues. The CDR3 sequence is CSALDRNTEAFF. The CDR3 DNA reads as TGCAGCGCCCTTGACAGGAACACTGAAGCTTTCTTT.

This chain's CDR3 is CASSFSGEETQYF. The CDR3 DNA reads as TGCGCCAGCAGCTTCTCGGGAGAAGAGACCCAGTACTTC. The genes are TRBV5-1 and TRBJ2-5, with TRBD2 as a possible D gene (6 bases). Germline CDR1 is SGHRS and CDR2 is YFSETQ. Between the trimmed V and J ends, which lost 2 bases and 3 bases, there was a span of 8 bases. The CDR3 has 13 amino acids.

The rearrangement links TRBV7-9 to TRBJ2-3; D perhaps matches TRBD1 (7 bases). The CDR3 loop spans 15 amino acids. The germline V gene encodes CDR1 SEHNR and CDR2 FQNEAQ (reference sequence). With 4 bases removed from V and 5 bases from J, the gap between germline ends came to 16 bases. Here the CDR3 DNA reads TGTGCCAGCAGCTCCTATCCGCGGGACAGAGATACGCAGTATTTT. It yields the protein CASSSYPRDRDTQYF.

The V call is TRBV6-5, the J call TRBJ2-3, with D possibly matching TRBD2 (5 bases). The germline CDR1 and CDR2 sequences are MNHEY and SVGAGI. The ends were cut back, 7 bases at V and 6 bases at J, with 17 bases in the middle. The CDR3 loop spans 14 amino acids. CDR3 bases: TGTGCCAGCAAACTAGACTCGGGCGTCGATACGCAGTATTTT. The encoded protein is CASKLDSGVDTQYF.